This T cell receptor (beta chain) emerged from a study of T cell responses to AZD1222 COVID-19 vaccine. Measured with immunoSEQ multiplex PCR; TCRdb has only the in-frame clones, and not every one. The profile shows roughly 170,000 clones, 88% of them singletons. The CDR3 consists of 16 residues. V was cut by 6 bases and J by 4 bases, with 19 bases left in between. In germline, CDR1 is KGHSH, CDR2 LQKENI. The TCR comes from an adult in good health. The sequencing here drew on peripheral blood, taken on day 0 of AZD1222 vaccination. This chain joins TRBV18 and TRBJ1-5; a weak D match, TRBD1 (6 bases). CDR3 bases: TGTGCCAGCTCCCCCGGGGGCGGGACTAGAAATCAGCCCCAGCATTTT. It specifies CASSPGGGTRNQPQHF.